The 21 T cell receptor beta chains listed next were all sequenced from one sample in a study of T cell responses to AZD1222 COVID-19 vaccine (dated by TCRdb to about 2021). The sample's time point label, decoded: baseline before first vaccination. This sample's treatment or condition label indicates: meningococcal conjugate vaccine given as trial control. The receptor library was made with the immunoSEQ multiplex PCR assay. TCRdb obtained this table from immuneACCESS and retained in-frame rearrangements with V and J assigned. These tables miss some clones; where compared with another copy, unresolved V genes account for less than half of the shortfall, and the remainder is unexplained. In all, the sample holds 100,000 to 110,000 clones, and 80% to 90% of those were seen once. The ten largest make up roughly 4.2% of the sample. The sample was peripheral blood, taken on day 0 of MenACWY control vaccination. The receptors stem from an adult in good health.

CDR3 sequence reads: CASSPIGTGEYEQYF. In DNA form, the CDR3 reads TGTGCCAGCAGTCCGATTGGGACAGGGGAATACGAGCAGTACTTC. The genes are TRBV6-5 and TRBJ2-7; 10 positions agree with TRBD1. The CDR3 has 15 residues. Losses at the gene ends were 5 bases for V and 4 bases for J; bases not matched to a gene: 8. Germline V gene lookup returns CDR1 MNHEY and CDR2 SVGAGI.

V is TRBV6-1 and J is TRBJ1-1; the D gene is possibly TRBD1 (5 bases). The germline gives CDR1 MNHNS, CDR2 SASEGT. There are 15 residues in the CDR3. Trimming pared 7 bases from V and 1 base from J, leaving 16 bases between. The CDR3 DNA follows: TGTGCCAGCAACCTGTGGGAGGGGAGGAACACTGAAGCTTTCTTT. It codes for CASNLWEGRNTEAFF.

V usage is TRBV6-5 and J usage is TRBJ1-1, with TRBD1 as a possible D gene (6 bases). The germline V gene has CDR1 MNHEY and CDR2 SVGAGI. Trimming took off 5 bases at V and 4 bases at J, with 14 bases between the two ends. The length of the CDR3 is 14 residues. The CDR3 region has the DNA TGTGCCAGCAGTAGGGGGGAGTGGGGCACTGAAGCTTTCTTT. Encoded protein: CASSRGEWGTEAFF.

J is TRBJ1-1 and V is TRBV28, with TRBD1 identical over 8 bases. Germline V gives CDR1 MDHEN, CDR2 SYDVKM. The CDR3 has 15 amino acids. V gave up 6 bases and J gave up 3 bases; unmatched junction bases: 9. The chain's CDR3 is CASSRGQGVYTEAFF. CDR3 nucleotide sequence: TGTGCCAGCAGCCGCGGACAGGGAGTGTACACTGAAGCTTTCTTT.

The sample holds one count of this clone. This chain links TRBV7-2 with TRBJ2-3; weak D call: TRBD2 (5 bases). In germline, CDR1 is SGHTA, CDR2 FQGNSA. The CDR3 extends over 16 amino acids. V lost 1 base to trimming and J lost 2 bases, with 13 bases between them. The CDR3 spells CASSLGSSGYTDTQYF. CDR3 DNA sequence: TGTGCCAGCAGCTTAGGGTCCAGCGGATACACAGATACGCAGTATTTT.

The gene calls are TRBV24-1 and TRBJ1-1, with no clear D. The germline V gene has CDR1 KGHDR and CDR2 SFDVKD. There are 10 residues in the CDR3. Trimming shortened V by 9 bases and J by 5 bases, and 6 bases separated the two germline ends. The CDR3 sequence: CATLRTEAFF. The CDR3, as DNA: TGTGCCACCTTACGAACTGAAGCTTTCTTT.

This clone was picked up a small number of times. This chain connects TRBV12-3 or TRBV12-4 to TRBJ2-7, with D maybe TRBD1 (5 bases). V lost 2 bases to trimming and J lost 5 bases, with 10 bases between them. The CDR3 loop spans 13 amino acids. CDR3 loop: CASSLLWGNEQYF. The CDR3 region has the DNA TGTGCCAGCAGTTTACTGTGGGGCAACGAGCAGTACTTC.

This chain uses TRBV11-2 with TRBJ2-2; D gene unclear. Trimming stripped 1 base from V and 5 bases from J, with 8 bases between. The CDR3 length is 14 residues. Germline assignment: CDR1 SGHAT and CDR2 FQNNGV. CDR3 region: CASSLGPTTGELFF. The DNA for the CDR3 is TGTGCCAGCAGCTTAGGCCCAACTACCGGGGAGCTGTTTTTT.

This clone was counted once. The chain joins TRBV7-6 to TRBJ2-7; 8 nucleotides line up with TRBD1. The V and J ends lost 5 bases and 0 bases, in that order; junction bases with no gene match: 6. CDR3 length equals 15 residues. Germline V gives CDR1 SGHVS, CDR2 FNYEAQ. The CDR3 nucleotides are TGTGCCAGCAGCATCGGACAGGGAGGCTCCTACGAGCAGTACTTC. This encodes CASSIGQGGSYEQYF.

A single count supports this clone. The CDR3 region has the DNA TGTGCCAGCAGCTCCACGGGATATAGCACAGATACGCAGTATTTT. Its protein is CASSSTGYSTDTQYF. This chain links TRBV7-9 with TRBJ2-3; D may be TRBD2 (5 bases). In germline, CDR1 is SEHNR, CDR2 FQNEAQ (reference sequence). Trimming removed 4 bases at V and 0 bases at J, with 11 bases between. This CDR3 is built from 15 residues.

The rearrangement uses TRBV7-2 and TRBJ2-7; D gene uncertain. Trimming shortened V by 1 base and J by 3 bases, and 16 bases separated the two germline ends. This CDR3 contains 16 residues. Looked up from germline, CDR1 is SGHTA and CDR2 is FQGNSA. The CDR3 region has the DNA TGTGCCAGCAGCTTAGAAGGGTTTGGACCACTCTACGAGCAGTACTTC. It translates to CASSLEGFGPLYEQYF.

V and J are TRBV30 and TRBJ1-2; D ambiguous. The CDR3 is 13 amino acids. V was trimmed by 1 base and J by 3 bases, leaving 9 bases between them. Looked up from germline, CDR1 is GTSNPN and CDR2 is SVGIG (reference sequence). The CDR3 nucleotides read TGTGCCTGGAGTGGAGGGAATGACTATGGCTACACCTTC. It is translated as CAWSGGNDYGYTF.

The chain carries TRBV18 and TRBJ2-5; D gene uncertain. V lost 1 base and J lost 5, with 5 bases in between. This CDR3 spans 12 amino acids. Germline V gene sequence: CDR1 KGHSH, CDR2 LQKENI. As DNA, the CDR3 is TGTGCCAGCTCACCACAGGAGGAGACCCAGTACTTC. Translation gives CASSPQEETQYF. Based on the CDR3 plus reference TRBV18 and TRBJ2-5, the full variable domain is NAGVMQNPRHLVRRRGQEARLRCSPMKGHSHVYWYRQLPEEGLKFMVYLQKENIIDESGMPKERFSAEFPKEGPSILRIQQVVRGDSAAYFCASSPQEETQYFGPGTRLLVL.

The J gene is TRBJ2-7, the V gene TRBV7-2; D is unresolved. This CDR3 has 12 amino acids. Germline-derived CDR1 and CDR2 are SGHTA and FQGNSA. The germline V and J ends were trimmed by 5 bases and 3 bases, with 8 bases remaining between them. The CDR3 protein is CASSRSFYEQYF. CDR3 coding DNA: TGTGCCAGCAGCCGATCATTCTACGAGCAGTACTTC. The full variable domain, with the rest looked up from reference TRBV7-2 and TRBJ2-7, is GAGVSQSPSNKVTEKGKDVELRCDPISGHTALYWYRQSLGQGLEFLIYFQGNSAPDKSGLPSDRFSAERTGGSVSTLTIQRTQQEDSAVYLCASSRSFYEQYFGPGTRLTVT.

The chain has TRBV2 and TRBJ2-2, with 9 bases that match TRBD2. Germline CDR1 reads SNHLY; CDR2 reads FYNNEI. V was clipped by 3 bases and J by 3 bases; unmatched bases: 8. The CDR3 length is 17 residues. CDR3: CASSEGAGGPYTGELFF. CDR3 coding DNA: TGTGCCAGCAGTGAGGGCGCGGGAGGGCCATACACCGGGGAGCTGTTTTTT. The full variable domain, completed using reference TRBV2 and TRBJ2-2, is EPEVTQTPSHQVTQMGQEVILRCVPISNHLYFYWYRQILGQKVEFLVSFYNNEISEKSEIFDDQFSVERPDGSNFTLKIRSTKLEDSAMYFCASSEGAGGPYTGELFFGEGSRLTVL.

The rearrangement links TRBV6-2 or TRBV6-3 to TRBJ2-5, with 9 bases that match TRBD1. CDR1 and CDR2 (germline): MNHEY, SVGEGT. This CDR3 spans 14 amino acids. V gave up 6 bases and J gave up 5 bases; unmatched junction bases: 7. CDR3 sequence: CASSLQGARETQYF. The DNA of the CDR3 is TGTGCCAGCAGCTTACAGGGGGCGAGGGAGACCCAGTACTTC.

The CDR3 bases are TGTGCCATACAACGGACAGGGGCTGAAGCTTTCTTT. Protein product: CAIQRTGAEAFF. V usage is TRBV28 and J usage is TRBJ1-1; 9 nucleotides align to TRBD1. The V gene's germline CDR1 is MDHEN and CDR2 SYDVKM. CDR3 length equals 12 residues. Trimming took 10 bases from V and 6 from J; bases not matched to a gene: 6.

For the CDR3, the DNA is TGTGCCAGCTCGATTGGGACTTGGGAGCAGTTCTTC. It specifies CASSIGTWEQFF. The chain is built from TRBV18 and TRBJ2-1, with D tentatively TRBD2 (6 bases). Germline-derived CDR1 and CDR2 are KGHSH and LQKENI. The CDR3 length is 12 residues. The germline V and J ends were trimmed by 6 bases and 10 bases, with 13 bases remaining between them.

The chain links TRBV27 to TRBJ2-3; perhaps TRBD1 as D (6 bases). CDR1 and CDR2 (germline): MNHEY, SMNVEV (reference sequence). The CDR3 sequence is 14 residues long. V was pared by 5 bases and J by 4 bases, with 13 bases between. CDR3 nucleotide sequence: TGTGCCAGCAGTCCATTCAGGGGTGCAGATACGCAGTATTTT. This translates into CASSPFRGADTQYF.

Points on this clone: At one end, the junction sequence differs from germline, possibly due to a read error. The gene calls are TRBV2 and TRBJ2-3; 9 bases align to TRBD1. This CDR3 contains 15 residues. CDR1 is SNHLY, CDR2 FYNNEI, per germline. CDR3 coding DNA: TGTGTCAGCAGTGGTGGGACAGGGCTCACAGATACGCAGTATTTT. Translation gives CVSSGGTGLTDTQYF. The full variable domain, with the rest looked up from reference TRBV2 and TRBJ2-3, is EPEVTQTPSHQVTQMGQEVILRCVPISNHLYFYWYRQILGQKVEFLVSFYNNEISEKSEIFDDQFSVERPDGSNFTLKIRSTKLEDSAMYFCVSSGGTGLTDTQYFGPGTRLTVL.

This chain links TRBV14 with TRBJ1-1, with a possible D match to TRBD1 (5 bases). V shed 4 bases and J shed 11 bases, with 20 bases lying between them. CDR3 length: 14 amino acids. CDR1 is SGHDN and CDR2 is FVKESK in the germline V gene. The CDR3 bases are TGTGCCAGCAGCCCCGGGGCCAGGTCCCCGCGGGCTTTCTTT. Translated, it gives CASSPGARSPRAFF.